This TCR beta chain was recorded in a study of a mutant IDH1 vaccine in newly diagnosed glioma. About this clone itself: Its antigen is not identified.

Clones were read by immunoSEQ multiplex PCR, and TCRdb kept only the in-frame ones, dropping some. The sample contains nearly 55,000 clones, 80% to 85% of which appear only once. This CDR3 comprises 13 residues. Germline V gene lookup returns CDR1 SGHNT and CDR2 YYREEE (reference sequence). The V end was cut by 3 bases, the J end by 7 bases, with 13 bases between. This sample's time point: week 35, safety follow-up. Vaccinated patients received 300 ug of mutant IDH1 20-mer peptide per dose, with topical imiquimod. Vaccinations, eight in total, occurred in weeks 1, 3, 5, 7, 11, 15, 19, 23. The receptor was isolated from a woman under 30 with glioma. This specimen consisted of PBMCs, obtained from a glioma patient whose treatment included an IDH1 peptide vaccine. The chain carries TRBV5-4 and TRBJ1-1; D is perhaps TRBD1 (5 bases). The chain's CDR3 is CASSWIGTVEAFF. The CDR3 DNA follows: TGTGCCAGCAGCTGGATTGGGACGGTTGAAGCTTTCTTT. Filled out from reference TRBV5-4 and TRBJ1-1, the complete variable domain reads ETGVTQSPTHLIKTRGQQVTLRCSSQSGHNTVSWYQQALGQGPQFIFQYYREEENGRGNFPPRFSGLQFPNYSSELNVNALELDDSALYLCASSWIGTVEAFFGQGTRLTVV.